This TCR beta chain was found in a study of blood T cell repertoires in COVID-19. This clone is a singleton in its sample. Per the germline V gene, CDR1 is KGHDR and CDR2 is SFDVKD. Unmatched junction bases numbered 6, after V lost 3 bases and J lost 7 bases. CDR3 length equals 14 residues. Using immunoSEQ multiplex PCR, the repertoire was profiled, and TCRdb retains in-frame clones only, with some absent. The table lists roughly 180,000 clones, approximately 86% of them singletons. The sample comprised peripheral blood. The chain couples TRBV24-1 to TRBJ1-1, with 8 bases lining up with TRBD1. The sequence was obtained from a man in his sixties with acute or convalescent COVID-19. The DNA for the CDR3 is TGTGCCACCAGTGATCCAACCGGGACAGGTGAAGCTTTCTTT. Translating gives CATSDPTGTGEAFF.